This record looks at one T cell receptor beta chain sequence and its context. Data came from immunoSEQ multiplex PCR; TCRdb stores just in-frame clones and leaves some out. The table shows about 14,000 clones, with roughly 75% occurring only once. The data were taken from a study of tumor-infiltrating lymphocytes in localized non-small cell lung cancer. CDR3 length equals 15 residues. The germline V gene has CDR1 SGHTS and CDR2 YDEGEE. Trimming cost V 2 bases and J 4 bases, with 13 bases left between them. Sequenced material: lung tumor tissue. The receptor comes from a human donor with non-small cell lung cancer. V gene TRBV5-8 combines with J gene TRBJ1-3, with a possible D match to TRBD1 (6 bases). The CDR3 here is CASSLRTGSGNTIYF. For the CDR3, the DNA is TGTGCCAGCAGCTTACGTACAGGGTCCGGAAACACCATATATTTT. Full variable domain (missing parts from reference TRBV5-8 and TRBJ1-3): EAGVTQSPTHLIKTRGQQATLRCSPISGHTSVYWYQQALGLGLQFLLWYDEGEERNRGNFPPRFSGRQFPNYSSELNVNALELEDSALYLCASSLRTGSGNTIYFGEGSWLTVV.